This T cell receptor beta chain was sequenced for a study of T cell clones after liver transplantation. Only in-frame clones appear in the TCRdb table, and some are missing; sequencing was by immunoSEQ multiplex PCR. The sample shows tens of thousands of clones, over 55% of them seen only once. V dropped 6 bases and J dropped 4; count of bases not matched to a gene: 9. This CDR3 is 15 amino acids long. Germline V gene sequence: CDR1 SEHNR, CDR2 FQNEAQ (reference sequence). The chain has TRBV7-9 and TRBJ2-7; 10 bases are shared with TRBD2. This clonotype was obtained from a human donor who received a liver transplant. The sequenced sample was CD4+ T cells from blood, obtained before liver transplant. CDR3 DNA: TGTGCCAGCAGTCTTCTAGCGGGGGCTTCATACGAGCAGTACTTC. It translates to CASSLLAGASYEQYF.